This TCR beta chain was profiled in a study of response to subunit inactivated influenza vaccine. Study-level findings and limits: The study's authors posited that every seasonal influenza vaccination enlists few new T cells.

TCRdb independently ran MiXCR on the RT-PCR reads; one entry per CDR3 protein. The table lists 450,000 to 600,000 distinct CDR3 sequences, 6.5% to 8% of them singletons. In its sample, this clonotype was seen many times. Antigen: not known. V was cut by 2 bases and J by 6 bases, with 12 bases left in between. Germline V gene lookup returns CDR1 LGHNA and CDR2 YSLEER. CDR3 length equals 14 residues. The chain uses TRBV4-3 and TRBJ2-3; the D is unclear. The source material was PBMCs from blood, sampled less than 25 months after vaccination. The TCR was taken from a man aged 50 to 69 who received an inactivated influenza vaccine. DNA for the CDR3: TGCGCCAGCAGCCAACAACCGGTTCGGGATACGCAGTATTTT. Its protein product is CASSQQPVRDTQYF.